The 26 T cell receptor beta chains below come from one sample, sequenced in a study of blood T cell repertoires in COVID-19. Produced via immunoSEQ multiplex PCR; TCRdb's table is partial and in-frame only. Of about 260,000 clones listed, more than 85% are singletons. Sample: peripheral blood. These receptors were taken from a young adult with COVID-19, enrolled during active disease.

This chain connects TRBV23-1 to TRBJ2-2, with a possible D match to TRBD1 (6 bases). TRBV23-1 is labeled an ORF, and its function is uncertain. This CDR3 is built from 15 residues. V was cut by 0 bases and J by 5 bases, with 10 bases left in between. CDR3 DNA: TGCGCCAGCAGTCAATCAACAGGGCGGACCGGGGAGCTGTTTTTT. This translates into CASSQSTGRTGELFF.

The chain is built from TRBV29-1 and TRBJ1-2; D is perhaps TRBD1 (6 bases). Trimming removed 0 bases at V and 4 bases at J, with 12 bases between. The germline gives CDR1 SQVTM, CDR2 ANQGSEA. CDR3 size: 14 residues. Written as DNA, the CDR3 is TGCAGCGTTGAAGATTTGACAGGCCTCTATGGCTACACCTTC. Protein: CSVEDLTGLYGYTF.

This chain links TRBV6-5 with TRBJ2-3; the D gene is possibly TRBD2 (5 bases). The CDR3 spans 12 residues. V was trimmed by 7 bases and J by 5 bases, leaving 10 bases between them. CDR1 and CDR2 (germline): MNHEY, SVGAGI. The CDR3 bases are TGTGCCAGCAAACCAGGAGGAGATACGCAGTATTTT. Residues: CASKPGGDTQYF.

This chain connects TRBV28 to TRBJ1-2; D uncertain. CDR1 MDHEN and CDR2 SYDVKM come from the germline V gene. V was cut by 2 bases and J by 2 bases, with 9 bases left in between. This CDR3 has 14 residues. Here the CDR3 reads CASSLRTQNYGYTF. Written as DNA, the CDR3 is TGTGCCAGCAGTTTACGCACACAAAACTATGGCTACACCTTC.

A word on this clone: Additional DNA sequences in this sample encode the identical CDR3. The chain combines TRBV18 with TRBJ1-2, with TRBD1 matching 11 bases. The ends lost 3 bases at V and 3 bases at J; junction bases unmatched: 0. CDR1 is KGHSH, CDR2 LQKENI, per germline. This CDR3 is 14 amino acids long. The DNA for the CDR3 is TGTGCCAGCTCACCGGGACAGGGGGACTATGGCTACACCTTC. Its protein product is CASSPGQGDYGYTF.

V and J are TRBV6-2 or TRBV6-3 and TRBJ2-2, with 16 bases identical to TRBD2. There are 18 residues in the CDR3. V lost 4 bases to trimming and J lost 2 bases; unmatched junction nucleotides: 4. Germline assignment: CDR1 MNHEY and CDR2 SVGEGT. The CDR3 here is CASSSGLAGGVNTGELFF. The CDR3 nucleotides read TGTGCCAGCAGTTCGGGACTAGCGGGAGGGGTAAACACCGGGGAGCTGTTTTTT.

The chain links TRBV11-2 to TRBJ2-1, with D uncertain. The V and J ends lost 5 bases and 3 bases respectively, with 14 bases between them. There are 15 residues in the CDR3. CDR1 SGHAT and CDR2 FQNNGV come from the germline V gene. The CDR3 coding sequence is TGTGCCAGCAGCCCCCCCATCGGAGTCTACAATGAGCAGTTCTTC. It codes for CASSPPIGVYNEQFF. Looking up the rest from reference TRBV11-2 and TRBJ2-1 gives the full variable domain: EAGVAQSPRYKIIEKRQSVAFWCNPISGHATLYWYQQILGQGPKLLIQFQNNGVVDDSQLPKDRFSAERLKGVDSTLKIQPAKLEDSAVYLCASSPPIGVYNEQFFGPGTRLTVL.

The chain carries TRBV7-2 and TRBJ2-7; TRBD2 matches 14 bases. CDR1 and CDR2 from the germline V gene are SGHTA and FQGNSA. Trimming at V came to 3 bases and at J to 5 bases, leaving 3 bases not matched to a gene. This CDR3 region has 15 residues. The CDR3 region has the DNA TGTGCCAGCAGCTTCCTGGGACTAGCGGGAGACGAGCAGTACTTC. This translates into CASSFLGLAGDEQYF.

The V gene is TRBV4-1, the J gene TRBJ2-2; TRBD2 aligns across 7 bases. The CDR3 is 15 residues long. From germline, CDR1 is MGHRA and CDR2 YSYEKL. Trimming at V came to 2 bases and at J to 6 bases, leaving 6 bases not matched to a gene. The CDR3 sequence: CASSQPYRGAGELFF. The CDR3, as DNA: TGCGCCAGCAGCCAACCCTACCGGGGGGCCGGGGAGCTGTTTTTT.

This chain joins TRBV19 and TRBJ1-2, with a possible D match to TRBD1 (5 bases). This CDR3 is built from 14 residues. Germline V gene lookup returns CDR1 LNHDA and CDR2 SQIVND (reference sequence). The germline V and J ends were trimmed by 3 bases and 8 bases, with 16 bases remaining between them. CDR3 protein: CASSILGTQEGYTF. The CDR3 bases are TGTGCCAGTAGTATCCTCGGGACTCAGGAGGGCTACACCTTC.

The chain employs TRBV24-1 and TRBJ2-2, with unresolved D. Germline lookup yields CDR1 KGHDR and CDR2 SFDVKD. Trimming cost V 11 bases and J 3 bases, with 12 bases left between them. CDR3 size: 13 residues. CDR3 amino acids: CAITDSYTGELFF. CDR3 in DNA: TGTGCCATTACCGACTCCTACACCGGGGAGCTGTTTTTT.

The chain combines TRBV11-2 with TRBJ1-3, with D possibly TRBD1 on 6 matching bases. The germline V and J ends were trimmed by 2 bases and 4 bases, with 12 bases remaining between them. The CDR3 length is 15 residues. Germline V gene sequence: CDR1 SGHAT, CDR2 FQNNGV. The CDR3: CASSLLSGTGNTIYF. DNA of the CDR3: TGTGCCAGCAGCTTACTCTCAGGGACAGGAAACACCATATATTTT.

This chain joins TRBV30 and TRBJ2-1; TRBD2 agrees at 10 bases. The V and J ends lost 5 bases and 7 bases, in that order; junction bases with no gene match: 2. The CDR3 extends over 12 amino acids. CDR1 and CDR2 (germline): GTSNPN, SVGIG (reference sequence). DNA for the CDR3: TGTGCCTGGGGGGGACTAGCGAATGAGCAGTTCTTC. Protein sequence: CAWGGLANEQFF.

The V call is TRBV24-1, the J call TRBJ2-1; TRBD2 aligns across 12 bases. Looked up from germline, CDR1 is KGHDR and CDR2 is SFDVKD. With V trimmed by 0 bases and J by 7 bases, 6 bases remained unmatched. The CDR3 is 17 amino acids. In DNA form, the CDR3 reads TGTGCCACCAGTGATTTGGGACTAGCGGGAATGAGAAATGAGCAGTTCTTC. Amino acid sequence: CATSDLGLAGMRNEQFF.

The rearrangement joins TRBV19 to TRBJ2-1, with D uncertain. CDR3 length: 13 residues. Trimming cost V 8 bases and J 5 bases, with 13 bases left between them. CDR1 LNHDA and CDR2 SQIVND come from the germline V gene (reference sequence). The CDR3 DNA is TGTGCCAGTTCAAGGAGTCTCCACAATGAGCAGTTCTTC. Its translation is CASSRSLHNEQFF.

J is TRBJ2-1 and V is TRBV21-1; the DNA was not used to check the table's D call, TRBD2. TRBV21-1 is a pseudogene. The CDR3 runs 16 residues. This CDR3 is CASSKARLARGDEQFF. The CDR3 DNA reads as TGTGCCAGCAGCAAAGCTCGGCTAGCCCGGGGGGATGAGCAGTTCTTC.

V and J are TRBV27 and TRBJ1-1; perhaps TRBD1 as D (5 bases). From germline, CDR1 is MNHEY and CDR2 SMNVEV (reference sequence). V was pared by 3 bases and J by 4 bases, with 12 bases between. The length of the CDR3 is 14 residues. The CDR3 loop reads CASSFSQGTTEAFF. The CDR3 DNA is TGTGCCAGCAGTTTTTCGCAGGGAACCACTGAAGCTTTCTTT.

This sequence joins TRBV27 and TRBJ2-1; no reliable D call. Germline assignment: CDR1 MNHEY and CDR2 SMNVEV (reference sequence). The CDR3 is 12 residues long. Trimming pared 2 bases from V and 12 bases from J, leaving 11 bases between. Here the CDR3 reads CASSLGNGGQFF. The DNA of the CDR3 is TGTGCCAGCAGTTTAGGTAATGGCGGGCAGTTCTTC.

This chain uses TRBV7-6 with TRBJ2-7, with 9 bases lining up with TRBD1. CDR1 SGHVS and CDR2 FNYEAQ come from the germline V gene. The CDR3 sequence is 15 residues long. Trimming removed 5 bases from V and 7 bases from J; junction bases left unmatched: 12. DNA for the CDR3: TGTGCCAGCAGCCCGGGACAGGGAAGGACTAGAGAGCAGTACTTC. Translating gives CASSPGQGRTREQYF.

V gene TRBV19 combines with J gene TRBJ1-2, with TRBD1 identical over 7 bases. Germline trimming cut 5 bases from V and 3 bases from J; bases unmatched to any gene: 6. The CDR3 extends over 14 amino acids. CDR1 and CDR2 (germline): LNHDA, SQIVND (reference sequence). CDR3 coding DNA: TGTGCCAGTAGTCGTGGACAGGCTTACTATGGCTACACCTTC. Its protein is CASSRGQAYYGYTF.

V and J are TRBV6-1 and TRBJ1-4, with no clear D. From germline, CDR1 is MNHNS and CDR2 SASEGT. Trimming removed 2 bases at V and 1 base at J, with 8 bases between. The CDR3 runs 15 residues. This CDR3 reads CASSEWEGTNEKLFF. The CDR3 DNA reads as TGTGCCAGCAGTGAATGGGAGGGAACTAATGAAAAACTGTTTTTT.

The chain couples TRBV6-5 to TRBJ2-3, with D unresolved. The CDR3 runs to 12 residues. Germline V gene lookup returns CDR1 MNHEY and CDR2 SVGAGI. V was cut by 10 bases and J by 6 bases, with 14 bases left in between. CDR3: CATGAKWDTQYF. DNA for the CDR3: TGTGCCACCGGAGCCAAATGGGATACGCAGTATTTT.

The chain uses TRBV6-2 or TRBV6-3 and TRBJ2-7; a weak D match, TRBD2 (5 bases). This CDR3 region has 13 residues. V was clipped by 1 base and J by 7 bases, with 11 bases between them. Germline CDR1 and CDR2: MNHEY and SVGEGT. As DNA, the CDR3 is TGTGCCAGCAGTTACTGGGAGACGGGGGAGCAGTACTTC. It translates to CASSYWETGEQYF.

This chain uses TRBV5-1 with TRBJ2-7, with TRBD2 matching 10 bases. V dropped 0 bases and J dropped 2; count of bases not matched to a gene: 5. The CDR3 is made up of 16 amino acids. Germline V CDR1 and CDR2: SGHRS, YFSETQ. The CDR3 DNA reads TGCGCCAGCAGCTTGGACGGAGCGGGAGGGCCCTACGAGCAGTACTTC. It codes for CASSLDGAGGPYEQYF.

CDR3 sequence: CASSGRTGEAYEQYF. CDR3 nucleotides: TGTGCCAGCTCGGGACGGACAGGGGAAGCCTACGAGCAGTACTTC. The chain has TRBV18 and TRBJ2-7; 9 nucleotides line up with TRBD1. After removal of 6 bases from V and 2 bases from J, the junction contained 8 bases not matched to a gene. Germline CDR1 and CDR2: KGHSH and LQKENI. The length of the CDR3 is 15 residues.

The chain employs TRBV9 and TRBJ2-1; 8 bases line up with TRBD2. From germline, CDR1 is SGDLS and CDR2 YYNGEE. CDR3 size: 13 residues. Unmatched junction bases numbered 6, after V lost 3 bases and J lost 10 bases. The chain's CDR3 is CASSGAGVEEQFF. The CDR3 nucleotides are TGTGCCAGCAGCGGAGCGGGAGTGGAAGAGCAGTTCTTC.